These 26 T cell receptor beta chains originate from one sample sequenced in a study of siplizumab effects on memory and regulatory T cells. Clones were read by immunoSEQ multiplex PCR, and TCRdb kept only the in-frame ones, dropping some. The profile covers 99,000 or so clones, with 85% to 95% appearing a single time and 1% to 1.5% taken by the ten largest. Sequenced sample: non-Treg CD4+ T cells sorted from blood. Source of these receptors: a human donor in good health.

In this sample, this clone turned up once. J is TRBJ2-2 and V is TRBV5-1; weak D call: TRBD2 (6 bases). This CDR3 region has 13 residues. With 6 bases removed from V and 6 bases from J, the gap between germline ends came to 12 bases. The germline CDR1 and CDR2 sequences are SGHRS and YFSETQ. The CDR3 sequence is CASTHGSAGELFF. Written as DNA, the CDR3 is TGCGCCAGCACACACGGGAGCGCCGGGGAGCTGTTTTTT.

The chain has TRBV11-2 and TRBJ2-7; the match to TRBD2 covers 12 bases. J lost 7 bases, V lost 4 bases, and 8 bases had no gene match. Germline CDR1 SGHAT, CDR2 FQNNGV. CDR3 size: 15 residues. CDR3 bases: TGTGCCAGCAGCTCTAGACTAGCGGGAGCGTTAGAGCAGTACTTC. Protein sequence: CASSSRLAGALEQYF.

The chain uses TRBV27 and TRBJ2-1, with 10 bases identical to TRBD2. Looked up from germline, CDR1 is MNHEY and CDR2 is SMNVEV (reference sequence). V lost 6 bases, J lost 7 bases, and 9 bases stayed unmatched. This CDR3 has 15 amino acids. CDR3 in amino acids: CASSTPASGRNEQFF. CDR3 sequence (DNA): TGTGCCAGCAGCACTCCCGCTAGCGGGAGAAATGAGCAGTTCTTC.

The chain employs TRBV19 and TRBJ2-1; 13 bases line up with TRBD2. Germline V gene sequence: CDR1 LNHDA, CDR2 SQIVND (reference sequence). The CDR3 has 16 amino acids. V lost 4 bases and J lost 8; bases outside the gene matches: 8. The CDR3 sequence is CASSTRTSGSPDEQFF. The CDR3, as DNA: TGTGCCAGTAGTACAAGGACTAGCGGGAGTCCGGATGAGCAGTTCTTC.

This sequence joins TRBV18 and TRBJ2-7; D remains unclear. CDR3 length: 13 residues. CDR1 is KGHSH and CDR2 is LQKENI in the germline V gene. V was trimmed by 2 bases and J by 4 bases, leaving 9 bases between them. CDR3 nucleotides: TGTGCCAGCTCACCAAGCGCAATGTACGAGCAGTACTTC. Protein product: CASSPSAMYEQYF. The full variable domain, with the rest looked up from reference TRBV18 and TRBJ2-7, is NAGVMQNPRHLVRRRGQEARLRCSPMKGHSHVYWYRQLPEEGLKFMVYLQKENIIDESGMPKERFSAEFPKEGPSILRIQQVVRGDSAAYFCASSPSAMYEQYFGPGTRLTVT.

J is TRBJ1-2 and V is TRBV5-1, with D tentatively TRBD1 (5 bases). Germline CDR1 SGHRS, CDR2 YFSETQ. The CDR3 is made up of 17 amino acids. Between the trimmed V and J ends, which lost 4 bases and 4 bases, there was a span of 23 bases. The CDR3 DNA reads TGCGCCAGCAGCGCGGAAGGAATTCAGGGTTTTGCCTATGGCTACACCTTC. As protein: CASSAEGIQGFAYGYTF.

The genes are TRBV18 and TRBJ2-3, with D unresolved. The CDR3 contains 12 residues. V was clipped by 2 bases and J by 4 bases, with 4 bases between them. Germline CDR1 is KGHSH and CDR2 is LQKENI. CDR3 in DNA: TGTGCCAGCTCACCAGGGGCAGATACGCAGTATTTT. This codes for CASSPGADTQYF.

The rearrangement links TRBV5-4 to TRBJ2-2, with 13 bases lining up with TRBD2. This CDR3 comprises 16 residues. The V segment lost 4 bases and the J segment 7 bases; nucleotides outside the gene matches: 7. Germline V CDR1 and CDR2: SGHNT, YYREEE (reference sequence). For the CDR3, the DNA is TGTGCCAGCAGCACCGGACTAGCGGGAGTGGGCGGGGAGCTGTTTTTT. Translated, it gives CASSTGLAGVGGELFF. Combining the CDR3 with reference TRBV5-4 and TRBJ2-2 gives the whole variable domain ETGVTQSPTHLIKTRGQQVTLRCSSQSGHNTVSWYQQALGQGPQFIFQYYREEENGRGNFPPRFSGLQFPNYSSELNVNALELDDSALYLCASSTGLAGVGGELFFGEGSRLTVL.

The V call is TRBV4-1, the J call TRBJ1-2; no definite D call. V was shortened by 0 bases and J by 3 bases, with 14 bases between the two germline ends. The CDR3 has 16 amino acids. CDR1 is MGHRA and CDR2 is YSYEKL in the germline V gene. The CDR3 DNA is TGCGCCAGCAGCCAAGATACCGCACGAGGTCACTATGGCTACACCTTC. It is translated as CASSQDTARGHYGYTF.

The J gene is TRBJ2-7, the V gene TRBV30, with D tentatively TRBD2 (6 bases). Germline V lookup: CDR1 GTSNPN, CDR2 SVGIG (reference sequence). V was trimmed by 3 bases and J by 0 bases, leaving 15 bases between them. The length of the CDR3 is 15 residues. DNA for the CDR3: TGTGCCTGGAGCAAAGGGAGGAGAAGCTCCTACGAGCAGTACTTC. Encoded protein: CAWSKGRRSSYEQYF.

V gene TRBV25-1 combines with J gene TRBJ2-4; perhaps D is TRBD1 or TRBD2 (6 bases each). Trimming removed 5 bases at V and 6 bases at J, with 14 bases between. The CDR3 is made up of 14 amino acids. The V gene's germline CDR1 is MGHDK and CDR2 SYGVNS. DNA for the CDR3: TGTGCCAGCAGTTCACCGGGGGCCCTAAACATTCAGTACTTC. Amino acids: CASSSPGALNIQYF.

The chain uses TRBV4-2 and TRBJ2-5; 9 positions agree with TRBD2. The V gene's germline CDR1 is LGHNA and CDR2 YNFKEQ. The CDR3 is made up of 14 amino acids. V was pared by 9 bases and J by 5 bases, with 10 bases of the junction left unmatched. Written as DNA, the CDR3 is TGTGCCAGTAGGGCGGGAGGGCAGGTGGAGACCCAGTACTTC. As protein: CASRAGGQVETQYF.

V gene TRBV19 combines with J gene TRBJ2-3; TRBD2 matches 9 bases. Germline CDR1 reads LNHDA; CDR2 reads SQIVND (reference sequence). The CDR3 contains 15 residues. V lost 6 bases and J lost 2; bases outside the gene matches: 6. The CDR3 protein is CASSQLAGNTDTQYF. The CDR3 DNA follows: TGTGCCAGTAGCCAACTAGCGGGCAACACAGATACGCAGTATTTT.

The chain uses TRBV5-4 and TRBJ2-1; TRBD1 matches at 8 bases. Trimming cost V 3 bases and J 3 bases; bases outside gene matches: 5. The germline gives CDR1 SGHNT, CDR2 YYREEE (reference sequence). The CDR3 runs to 15 residues. The CDR3 DNA sequence: TGTGCCAGCAGCTCAGGACAGGGTAACTACAATGAGCAGTTCTTC. Amino acids: CASSSGQGNYNEQFF.

The genes are TRBV18 and TRBJ1-1; D might be TRBD1 (6 bases). V lost 2 bases to trimming and J lost 5 bases, with 9 bases between them. The CDR3 consists of 13 residues. Germline-derived CDR1 and CDR2 are KGHSH and LQKENI. CDR3: CASSPFRGTEAFF. DNA for the CDR3: TGTGCCAGCTCACCATTCAGGGGTACTGAAGCTTTCTTT.

The V call is TRBV11-3, the J call TRBJ2-1; D not certain. The CDR3 loop spans 12 amino acids. The V gene's germline CDR1 is SGHNT and CDR2 YENEEA. V lost 5 bases and J 6 bases, leaving 8 bases between the germline ends. The CDR3 sequence: CASSLRRNEQFF. The CDR3 DNA reads TGTGCCAGCAGCCTCCGCCGCAATGAGCAGTTCTTC.

The V gene is TRBV10-3, the J gene TRBJ2-7; TRBD1 might be the D (6 bases). Trimming left V 0 bases short and J 0 bases short, with 9 bases between. Germline V gene sequence: CDR1 ENHRY, CDR2 SYGVKD. CDR3 length: 15 residues. CDR3 region: CAISESGQSSYEQYF. The CDR3 DNA reads as TGTGCCATCAGTGAGTCAGGACAGAGCTCCTACGAGCAGTACTTC.

The rearrangement joins TRBV10-3 to TRBJ1-2, with 7 bases lining up with TRBD1. The germline V gene encodes CDR1 ENHRY and CDR2 SYGVKD. CDR3 length: 14 amino acids. V gave up 6 bases and J gave up 6 bases; unmatched junction bases: 10. In nucleotides, the CDR3 is TGTGCCATCAGGGAGACCGGGACAGATAATGGCTACACCTTC. This codes for CAIRETGTDNGYTF.

The rearrangement uses TRBV28 and TRBJ1-5; 7 bases are a match to TRBD1. Germline-derived CDR1 and CDR2 are MDHEN and SYDVKM. The J segment lost 2 bases and the V segment lost 9 bases, leaving 4 bases of the junction unmatched. The CDR3 has 13 residues. CDR3 loop: CASVDRGNQPQHF. CDR3 DNA sequence: TGTGCCAGTGTCGACAGGGGCAATCAGCCCCAGCATTTT.

The chain combines TRBV28 with TRBJ2-1; D remains ambiguous. V was clipped by 2 bases and J by 8 bases, with 13 bases between them. The V gene's germline CDR1 is MDHEN and CDR2 SYDVKM. This CDR3 has 14 residues. The CDR3 reads CASSLIQGSHEQFF. Here the CDR3 DNA reads TGTGCCAGCAGTTTAATTCAAGGGTCCCATGAGCAGTTCTTC.

The gene calls are TRBV14 and TRBJ1-4; D unresolved. Germline-derived CDR1 and CDR2 are SGHDN and FVKESK. The CDR3 length is 13 residues. Trimming pared 0 bases from V and 10 bases from J, leaving 9 bases between. This chain's CDR3 is CASSQEVFGKLFF. In DNA form, the CDR3 reads TGTGCCAGCAGCCAAGAGGTTTTTGGAAAACTGTTTTTT. The whole variable domain, filled in from reference TRBV14 and TRBJ1-4, reads EAGVTQFPSHSVIEKGQTVTLRCDPISGHDNLYWYRRVMGKEIKFLLHFVKESKQDESGMPNNRFLAERTGGTYSTLKVQPAELEDSGVYFCASSQEVFGKLFFGSGTQLSVL.

V and J are TRBV6-6 and TRBJ1-4; D is unresolved. The germline V gene has CDR1 MNHNY and CDR2 SVGAGI (reference sequence). The V gene lost 2 bases and the J gene lost 3 bases, with 10 bases spanning the gap. The CDR3 extends over 15 amino acids. CDR3 in amino acids: CASSYGRAANEKLFF. The CDR3 DNA sequence: TGTGCCAGCAGTTACGGGAGAGCGGCTAATGAAAAACTGTTTTTT.

This clone showed up just once. The chain employs TRBV5-1 and TRBJ2-7, with 7 bases lining up with TRBD2. CDR1 is SGHRS, CDR2 YFSETQ, per germline. The CDR3 is 13 amino acids. Germline trimming cut 2 bases from V and 7 bases from J; bases unmatched to any gene: 6. The CDR3 nucleotides are TGCGCCAGCAGCTTCCGGGGGGAGAGGGAGCAGTACTTC. The encoded protein is CASSFRGEREQYF.

This rearrangement joins TRBV9 to TRBJ1-3, with D perhaps matching TRBD1 (6 bases). Per the germline V gene, CDR1 is SGDLS and CDR2 is YYNGEE. With 4 bases removed from V and 4 bases from J, the gap between germline ends came to 18 bases. This CDR3 has 16 residues. The CDR3 DNA follows: TGTGCCAGCAGCTCGACCAGGGGTTTTGAGGGAAACACCATATATTTT. It yields the protein CASSSTRGFEGNTIYF.

This clone appeared once. The V and J genes are TRBV28 and TRBJ2-5, with D perhaps TRBD1 (5 bases). The V gene's germline CDR1 is MDHEN and CDR2 SYDVKM. V was shortened by 8 bases and J by 1 base, with 17 bases between the two germline ends. The CDR3 consists of 15 residues. The CDR3 loop is CASLNSGWGQETQYF. The DNA for the CDR3 is TGTGCCAGCCTAAATTCAGGGTGGGGCCAAGAGACCCAGTACTTC.

CDR3: CASRNCVEQYF. The CDR3 coding sequence is TGTGCCAGCAGGAATTGTGTAGAGCAGTACTTC. The rearrangement uses TRBV7-3 and TRBJ2-7; D not certain. V dropped 6 bases and J dropped 7 bases, with 10 bases sitting between them. The CDR3 runs to 11 residues. Germline V gene data show CDR1 as SGHTA and CDR2 as FQGTGA.